The source of this T cell receptor (beta chain) is a study of OX40 agonist ivuxolimab in advanced cancers. The overall study: Checkpoint inhibitors had been given previously to approximately 40% of patients.

Regarding the study as a whole: Doses of 0.1 to 3.0 mg/kg were accompanied by clonal expansion of CD4+ and CD8+ blood T cells by week 6.

The CDR3 loop spans 16 amino acids. Germline CDR1 LNHDA, CDR2 SQIVND (reference sequence). After removal of 1 base from V and 6 bases from J, the junction contained 9 bases not matched to a gene. Samples of blood were obtained at baseline, on cycle 4 day 1, and on cycle 7 day 1. Sequencing used immunoSEQ multiplex PCR; TCRdb keeps in-frame clones, though not all of them. The sample holds approximately 82,000 clones, 70% to 90% seen once. Details on this clone: Its antigen is as yet unknown.

Sequencing used CD4+ or CD8+ T cells sorted from blood, obtained in a trial of the OX40 agonist ivuxolimab. This clonotype originated in an adult with an advanced solid tumor such as melanoma, head and neck, liver or kidney cancer. V is TRBV19 and J is TRBJ1-5; 7 bases align to TRBD1. CDR3 amino acids: CASSIGPQGYTQPQHF. CDR3 DNA sequence: TGTGCCAGTAGTATAGGGCCACAGGGGTATACTCAGCCCCAGCATTTT.